A single sample gave rise to the 6 T cell receptor beta chains below, sequenced in a study of shared clonotypes between healthy human individuals. Generated by immunoSEQ multiplex PCR, the TCRdb table keeps only in-frame clones and is missing some. This table holds 900,000 to 1,200,000 clones, 75% to 85% found once. The sequencing sample was made of memory CD4+ T cells from PBMCs. The subset: CD45RA-negative fraction. All receptors come from a man younger than 35 in good health. Some clones in this sample may be carry-over from other donors' samples.

The DNA for the CDR3 is TGTGCCAGCAGCTCCGAGATGCGGGATACGCAGTATTTT. Amino acids: CASSSEMRDTQYF. This sequence joins TRBV7-3 and TRBJ2-3; no firm D call. Germline CDR1 is SGHTA and CDR2 is FQGTGA. V lost 4 bases, J lost 6 bases, and 11 bases lay in between. The CDR3 covers 13 residues.

The chain couples TRBV5-4 to TRBJ2-2, with 7 bases that match TRBD2. CDR1 is SGHNT, CDR2 YYREEE, per germline (reference sequence). The CDR3 spans 16 residues. The ends lost 2 bases at V and 0 bases at J; junction bases unmatched: 4. DNA of the CDR3: TGTGCCAGCAGCTTTTATCGGGAGGCGAACACCGGGGAGCTGTTTTTT. Its translation: CASSFYREANTGELFF.

The rearrangement links TRBV28 to TRBJ2-4, with 12 bases fitting TRBD2. The CDR3 spans 18 residues. V lost 6 bases and J lost 0; bases outside the gene matches: 9. Germline values: CDR1 MDHEN, CDR2 SYDVKM. The CDR3 nucleotides read TGTGCCAGCAGCTCCGGGACTAGCGGGTCTATAGCCAAAAACATTCAGTACTTC. This sequence encodes CASSSGTSGSIAKNIQYF.

The chain uses TRBV28 and TRBJ1-2, with D possibly matching TRBD1 (5 bases). The CDR3 loop spans 17 amino acids. V dropped 5 bases and J dropped 0 bases, with 19 bases sitting between them. The germline CDR1 and CDR2 sequences are MDHEN and SYDVKM. Written as DNA, the CDR3 is TGTGCCAGCAGTCAAGCGGGACTTGAAGTGACTAACTATGGCTACACCTTC. It encodes CASSQAGLEVTNYGYTF.

The chain's CDR3 is CASSLDPGVTYEQYF. The CDR3 nucleotides are TGTGCCAGCAGCTTAGATCCAGGGGTAACCTACGAGCAGTACTTC. This chain links TRBV7-2 with TRBJ2-7, with TRBD1 as a possible D gene (6 bases). CDR3 size: 15 residues. Trimming removed 1 base from V and 2 bases from J, with 12 bases in between. Germline assignment: CDR1 SGHTA and CDR2 FQGNSA. Together with reference TRBV7-2 and TRBJ2-7, the CDR3 gives the full variable domain: GAGVSQSPSNKVTEKGKDVELRCDPISGHTALYWYRQSLGQGLEFLIYFQGNSAPDKSGLPSDRFSAERTGGSVSTLTIQRTQQEDSAVYLCASSLDPGVTYEQYFGPGTRLTVT.

The gene calls are TRBV19 and TRBJ2-7; TRBD1 agrees at 9 bases. Germline V CDR1 and CDR2: LNHDA, SQIVND (reference sequence). Unmatched junction bases numbered 7, after V lost 9 bases and J lost 4 bases. CDR3 length equals 13 residues. The CDR3 protein is CASRQDRGYEQYF. The CDR3 DNA reads TGTGCCAGCCGCCAGGACAGGGGTTACGAGCAGTACTTC. Using reference TRBV19 and TRBJ2-7 for the parts outside the CDR3, the full variable domain is DGGITQSPKYLFRKEGQNVTLSCEQNLNHDAMYWYRQDPGQGLRLIYYSQIVNDFQKGDIAEGYSVSREKKESFPLTVTSAQKNPTAFYLCASRQDRGYEQYFGPGTRLTVT.